These 4 T cell receptor beta chains share one sample of origin, sequenced in a study of T-cell reconstitution after alpha-beta-depleted transplantation in children. TCRbeta library preparation incorporated unique molecular identifiers. TCRdb reprocessed the PCR reads with MiXCR, giving one entry per CDR3 protein. The data show about 300,000 distinct CDR3 sequences, with around 10% seen just once and roughly 7.1% held by the top ten. The source was PBMCs, collected before TCRalphabeta/CD19-depleted stem cell transplant. These receptor sequences come from a boy under three years old with acute myeloid leukemia, due to receive a stem cell transplant.

This clonotype has at least ten counts. This sequence joins TRBV6-1 and TRBJ1-2; 9 bases align to TRBD1. The CDR3 contains 14 residues. The ends lost 2 bases at V and 3 bases at J; junction bases unmatched: 1. Looked up from germline, CDR1 is MNHNS and CDR2 is SASEGT. The CDR3 bases are TGTGCCAGCAGTGAACGGACAGGGGACTATGGCTACACCTTC. Translation gives CASSERTGDYGYTF.

This clonotype was observed many times. The chain carries TRBV24-1 and TRBJ2-5; the match to TRBD1 covers 7 bases. Germline assignment: CDR1 KGHDR and CDR2 SFDVKD. J gave up 6 bases and V 5 bases, and 8 bases lay outside the gene matches. There are 14 residues in the CDR3. The CDR3 region is CATSGPTGLQTQYF. The CDR3 bases are TGTGCCACCAGTGGGCCGACAGGGCTGCAGACCCAGTACTTC.

Of note for this clonotype: A read error may explain this, as a much larger clone is one base away. The genes are TRBV20-1 and TRBJ1-3; 8 bases are shared with TRBD1. The CDR3 runs to 17 residues. Germline V gene sequence: CDR1 DFQATT, CDR2 SNEGSKA (reference sequence). CDR3 loop: CSATRTGSYPSGNTLYF. For the CDR3, the DNA is TGCAGTGCTACCCGGACAGGGTCCTACCCCTCTGGAAACACCTTATATTTT.

Comment on this clonotype: This clone may be a read error of a much larger clone one base away. J is TRBJ2-7 and V is TRBV7-9, with D perhaps assigned TRBD1 or TRBD2 (5 bases each). CDR3 length: 15 amino acids. Germline CDR1 is SEHNR and CDR2 is FQNEAQ (reference sequence). The V end was cut by 3 bases, the J end by 7 bases, with 19 bases between. The DNA for the CDR3 is TGTGCCAGCAGCTTGGGGGATGGTCGCCACAATGAGCAGTACTTC. It encodes CASSLGDGRHNEQYF.